The 8 T cell receptor beta chains in this list originate from one sample, sequenced in a study of T cell repertoires in cytomegalovirus infection. TCRdb redid the calling of the reads with MiXCR, one entry per CDR3 protein. The profile shows about 310,000 distinct CDR3 sequences, under 20% of them singletons. Sequenced material: PBMCs. The receptors stem from a human donor in good health (CMV status not recorded). Some clones in this sample may be carry-over from other donors' samples.

This clonotype was observed at least ten times. The rearrangement uses TRBV7-2 and TRBJ2-1; 9 nucleotides align to TRBD1. The V and J ends lost 2 bases and 8 bases, in that order; junction bases with no gene match: 10. The CDR3 loop spans 16 amino acids. Germline V gene lookup returns CDR1 SGHTA and CDR2 FQGNSA. The chain's CDR3 is CASSLRPVTGGDEQFF. The CDR3 DNA is TGTGCCAGCAGCTTAAGGCCGGTTACAGGGGGCGATGAGCAGTTCTTC.

Written as DNA, the CDR3 is TGTGCCACCAGCAGAACGGGACGATATAATTCACCCCTCCACTTT. Translation: CATSRTGRYNSPLHF. This chain uses TRBV15 with TRBJ1-6; perhaps TRBD1 as D (5 bases). Germline loops: CDR1 LNHNV, CDR2 YYDKDF (reference sequence). Trimming pared 2 bases from V and 4 bases from J, leaving 9 bases between. The length of the CDR3 is 15 residues.

The chain uses TRBV20-1 and TRBJ2-3; the D gene is possibly TRBD1 (5 bases). The germline CDR1 and CDR2 sequences are DFQATT and SNEGSKA (reference sequence). The CDR3 loop spans 12 amino acids. Trimming removed 3 bases at V and 5 bases at J, with 9 bases between. The CDR3 region has the DNA TGCAGTGCTAGGTTAGGGGTAGATACGCAGTATTTT. Protein: CSARLGVDTQYF.

This clonotype was observed at least ten times. The chain is built from TRBV12-3 or TRBV12-4 and TRBJ2-2; 8 nucleotides agree with TRBD2. Trimming cost V 9 bases and J 0 bases; bases outside gene matches: 9. There are 16 residues in the CDR3. This CDR3 reads CASSGGADPNTGELFF. In DNA, the CDR3 is TGTGCCAGTTCGGGGGGGGCAGATCCGAACACCGGGGAGCTGTTTTTT.

The rearrangement joins TRBV4-1 to TRBJ2-6, with D perhaps matching TRBD1 (6 bases). The CDR3 loop spans 17 amino acids. V gave up 3 bases and J gave up 0 bases, with 12 bases separating them. Germline V gene sequence: CDR1 MGHRA, CDR2 YSYEKL. CDR3 loop: CASSQLGAGSGANVLTF. Written as DNA, the CDR3 is TGCGCCAGCAGCCAGCTGGGGGCCGGCTCTGGGGCCAACGTCCTGACTTTC.

This clonotype was counted many times. The rearrangement joins TRBV12-3 or TRBV12-4 to TRBJ1-5; the D is unclear. The CDR3 contains 14 residues. V lost 2 bases, J lost 4 bases, and 9 bases lay in between. CDR3 nucleotides: TGTGCCAGCAGTTTATTACACCTTAATCAGCCCCAGCATTTT. It is translated as CASSLLHLNQPQHF.

The chain carries TRBV7-6 and TRBJ2-5; TRBD1 is a possible D gene (6 bases). Looked up from germline, CDR1 is SGHVS and CDR2 is FNYEAQ. The V and J ends lost 0 bases and 7 bases respectively, with 15 bases between them. This CDR3 has 15 residues. CDR3 sequence reads: CASSLAQTGYGTQYF. Written as DNA, the CDR3 is TGTGCCAGCAGCTTAGCCCAAACAGGGTACGGGACCCAGTACTTC.

Only a few counts were recorded for this clonotype. V usage is TRBV18 and J usage is TRBJ1-2, with a tentative D call TRBD1 (5 bases). Germline CDR1 reads KGHSH; CDR2 reads LQKENI. The CDR3 contains 14 residues. The V gene lost 4 bases and the J gene lost 2 bases, with 11 bases spanning the gap. The CDR3 loop reads CASSLGDLNYGYTF. For the CDR3, the DNA is TGTGCCAGCTCACTCGGGGACTTAAACTATGGCTACACCTTC.